Listed below are T cell receptor beta chains from one sample, sequenced in a study of shared clonotypes between healthy human individuals. Sequencing was performed with immunoSEQ multiplex PCR; in TCRdb, only in-frame clones are kept and a portion is missing. The data show under 600,000 clones, 95% to 98% seen once. The sequencing input was naive CD8+ T cells sorted from blood. Source of these receptors: a young man in good health. Both conserved end residues are part of each CDR3.

v_gene	j_gene	CDR3aa
TRBV7-9	TRBJ2-5	CASSEQEVAAVDAQYF
TRBV19	TRBJ1-1	CASSIDLWGQAEGSFF
TRBV13	TRBJ1-2	CASSPQSVYYGYTF
TRBV6-5	TRBJ2-5	CASRRSIQETQYF
TRBV29-1	TRBJ2-5	CSVVGTGKETQYF
TRBV7-9	TRBJ2-7	CASSWTTTGYYYEQYF
TRBV15	TRBJ2-1	CATSSLQGAPGNEQFF
TRBV9	TRBJ2-4	CASSVGGSDIQYF
TRBV7-9	TRBJ2-1	CASSLTSSYNEQFF
TRBV5-8	TRBJ1-2	CASSSRESGALGYTF
TRBV5-1	TRBJ2-1	CASSLARDWYNEQFF
TRBV21-1	TRBJ2-2	CASVPSCDTGELFF
TRBV5-1	TRBJ2-7	CASSDGIAGNYEQYF
TRBV6-1	TRBJ2-3	CASRATSGRDTQYF
TRBV4-2	TRBJ2-2	CASSPFSDRGELFF
TRBV7-9	TRBJ2-7	CASSLRGLGRGEQYF
TRBV18	TRBJ2-7	CASSRGYEQYF